A single T cell receptor beta chain is shown here with its context. Its antigen is unknown. The data belong to a study of CD8 T cells in Susac syndrome. Study findings and constraints: A relatively small number of individuals underwent TCR sequencing and HLA analysis.

This CDR3 region has 14 residues. The germline V gene encodes CDR1 MNHEY and CDR2 SMNVEV (reference sequence). V was pared by 5 bases and J by 5 bases, with 3 bases of the junction left unmatched. TEMRA cells were FACS-enriched, unlike CD8+ and CD4+ T cells, which were negatively isolated. cDNA came from about 0.5 to 1 ug RNA primed by random hexamers. Multiplex PCR with immunoSEQ amplified the TCR beta CDR3 across 54 Vbeta and 13 Jbeta. Via MiXCR, TCRdb re-called the immunoSEQ multiplex PCR reads, giving one row per CDR3 protein. Of 250,000 to 300,000 distinct CDR3 sequences in the sample, 80% to 90% were seen once.

The sequencing sample was made of CD8+ T cells from PBMCs. This receptor was taken from a human donor with multiple sclerosis. V usage is TRBV27 and J usage is TRBJ2-2; 9 bases map to TRBD2. The CDR3 sequence is CASSLAGRTGELFF. Written as DNA, the CDR3 is TGTGCCAGCAGTCTAGCGGGACGGACCGGGGAGCTGTTTTTT.